This T cell receptor beta chain was identified during a study of vaccination effects on CD4 cells after COVID-19. On the study more broadly: Subjects were given two BNT162b2 or mRNA-1273 vaccine doses.

Repertoires were generated with immunoSEQ multiplex PCR, while TCRdb's copy carries only in-frame clones and drops some. The top ten hold approximately 24% of the sample, which has about 38,000 clones, more than 60% seen once. As regards this clone: Its antigen is still unknown.

Before sequencing, viral peptide pools were used by the ViraFEST assay to expand antigen-specific CD4+ T cells. Once cultured for 9 to 11 days, the cells underwent separation to obtain CD4+ T cells. Nucleocapsid antibodies were negative in the vaccine recipients, who had never had SARS-CoV-2 infection. The source material was CD4+ T cells from PBMCs cultured with SARS-CoV-2 spike peptides, sampled before COVID-19 vaccination. The receptor comes from a human donor who received a COVID-19 vaccine.

The CDR3 loop is CASSLLAGGLGDTQYF. The CDR3 DNA reads TGTGCCAGCAGCTTACTAGCGGGGGGGCTTGGAGATACGCAGTATTTT. The rearrangement joins TRBV5-5 to TRBJ2-3, with 13 positions matching TRBD2. The CDR3 contains 16 residues. V was clipped by 2 bases and J by 5 bases; unmatched bases: 5. Germline CDR1 and CDR2: SGHKS and YYEKEE (reference sequence).